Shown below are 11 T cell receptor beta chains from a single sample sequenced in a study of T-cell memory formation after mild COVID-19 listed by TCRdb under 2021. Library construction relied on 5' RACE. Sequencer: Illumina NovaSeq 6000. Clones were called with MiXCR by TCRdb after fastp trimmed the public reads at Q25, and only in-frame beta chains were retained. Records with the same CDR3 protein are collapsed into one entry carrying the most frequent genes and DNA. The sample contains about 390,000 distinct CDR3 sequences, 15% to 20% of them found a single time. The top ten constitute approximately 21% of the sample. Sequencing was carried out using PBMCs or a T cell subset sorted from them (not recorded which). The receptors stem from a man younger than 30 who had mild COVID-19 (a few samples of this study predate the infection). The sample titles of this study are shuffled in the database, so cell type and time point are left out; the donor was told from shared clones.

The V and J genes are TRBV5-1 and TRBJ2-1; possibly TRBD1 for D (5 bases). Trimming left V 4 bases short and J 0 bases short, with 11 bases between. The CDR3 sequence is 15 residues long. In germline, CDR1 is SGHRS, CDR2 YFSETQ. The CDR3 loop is CASSQRQSSYNEQFF. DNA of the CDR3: TGCGCCAGCAGCCAAAGACAGAGCTCCTACAATGAGCAGTTCTTC.

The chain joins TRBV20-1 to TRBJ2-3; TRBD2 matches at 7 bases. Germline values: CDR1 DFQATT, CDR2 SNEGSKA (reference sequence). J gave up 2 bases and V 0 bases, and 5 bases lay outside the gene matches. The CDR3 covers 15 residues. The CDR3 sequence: CSARDGAGVTDTQYF. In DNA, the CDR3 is TGCAGTGCTAGAGATGGGGCGGGAGTCACAGATACGCAGTATTTT.

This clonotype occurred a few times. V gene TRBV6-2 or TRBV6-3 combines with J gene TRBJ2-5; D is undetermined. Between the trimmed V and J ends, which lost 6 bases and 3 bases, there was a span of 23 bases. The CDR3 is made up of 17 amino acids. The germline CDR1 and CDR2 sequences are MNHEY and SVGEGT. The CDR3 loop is CASSHGVGGRKEETQYF. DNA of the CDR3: TGTGCCAGCAGCCACGGTGTGGGTGGGCGAAAAGAAGAGACCCAGTACTTC.

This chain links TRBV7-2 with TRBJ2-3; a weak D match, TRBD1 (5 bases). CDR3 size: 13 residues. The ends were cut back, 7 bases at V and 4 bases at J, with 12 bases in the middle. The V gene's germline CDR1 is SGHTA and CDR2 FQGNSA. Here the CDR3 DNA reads TGTGCCAGCAACCGCCAGGGCGCAGATACGCAGTATTTT. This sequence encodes CASNRQGADTQYF.

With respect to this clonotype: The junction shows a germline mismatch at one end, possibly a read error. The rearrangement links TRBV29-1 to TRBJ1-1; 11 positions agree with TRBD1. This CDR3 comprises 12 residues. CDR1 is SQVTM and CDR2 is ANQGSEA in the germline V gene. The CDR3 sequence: CSVLGQGEEALF. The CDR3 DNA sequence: TGCAGCGTTTTGGGACAGGGGGAAGAAGCTCTCTTT.

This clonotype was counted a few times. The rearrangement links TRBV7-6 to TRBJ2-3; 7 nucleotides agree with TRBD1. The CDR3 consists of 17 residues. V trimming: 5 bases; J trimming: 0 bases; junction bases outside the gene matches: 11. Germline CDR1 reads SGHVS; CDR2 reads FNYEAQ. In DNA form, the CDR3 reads TGTGCCAGCAGCCCACACGGACCGGGACAGAGCACAGATACGCAGTATTTT. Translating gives CASSPHGPGQSTDTQYF.

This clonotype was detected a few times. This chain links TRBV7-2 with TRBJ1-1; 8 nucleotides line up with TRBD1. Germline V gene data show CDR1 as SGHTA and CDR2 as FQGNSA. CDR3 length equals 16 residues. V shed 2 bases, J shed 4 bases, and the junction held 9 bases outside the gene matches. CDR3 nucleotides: TGTGCCAGCAGCTTATCCCGGGACAGGCGGGGCACTGAAGCTTTCTTT. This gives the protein CASSLSRDRRGTEAFF.

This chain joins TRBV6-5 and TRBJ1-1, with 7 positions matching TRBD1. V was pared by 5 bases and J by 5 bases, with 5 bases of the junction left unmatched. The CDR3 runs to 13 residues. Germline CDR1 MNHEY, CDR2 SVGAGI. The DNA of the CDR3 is TGTGCCAGCAGTGCAGGGGGGTATACTGAAGCTTTCTTT. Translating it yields CASSAGGYTEAFF.

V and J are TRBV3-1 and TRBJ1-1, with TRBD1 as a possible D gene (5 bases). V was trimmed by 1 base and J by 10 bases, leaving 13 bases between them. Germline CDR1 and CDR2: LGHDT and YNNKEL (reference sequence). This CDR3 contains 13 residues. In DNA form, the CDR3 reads TGTGCCAGCAGCCAAGTGGGGGGTCAAGGAGCTTTCTTT. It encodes CASSQVGGQGAFF.

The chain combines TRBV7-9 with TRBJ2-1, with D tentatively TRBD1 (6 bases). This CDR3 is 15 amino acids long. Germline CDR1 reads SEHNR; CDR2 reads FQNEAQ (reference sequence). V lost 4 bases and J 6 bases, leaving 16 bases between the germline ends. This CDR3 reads CASSSWVRGFNEQFF. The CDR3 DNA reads TGTGCCAGCAGCTCCTGGGTCAGGGGCTTCAATGAGCAGTTCTTC. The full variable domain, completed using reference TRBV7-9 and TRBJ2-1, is DTGVSQNPRHKITKRGQNVTFRCDPISEHNRLYWYRQTLGQGPEFLTYFQNEAQLEKSRLLSDRFSAERPKGSFSTLEIQRTEQGDSAMYLCASSSWVRGFNEQFFGPGTRLTVL.

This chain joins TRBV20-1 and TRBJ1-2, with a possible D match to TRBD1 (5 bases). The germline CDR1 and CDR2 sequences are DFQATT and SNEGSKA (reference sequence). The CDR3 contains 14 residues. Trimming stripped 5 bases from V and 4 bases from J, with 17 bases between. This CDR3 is CSAPMRAGLYGYTF. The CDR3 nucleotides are TGCAGTGCTCCGATGCGGGCGGGACTCTATGGCTACACCTTC.